Described below is a single TCR beta chain sequence and its context. With V trimmed by 4 bases and J by 7 bases, 8 bases remained unmatched. The CDR3 has 16 amino acids. Germline CDR1 reads SNHLY; CDR2 reads FYNNEI. The record originates from a study of blood T cell repertoires in COVID-19. About the study: COVID-19 samples from acute and convalescent phases originated in the United States, Italy and Spain. The analysed material was cDNA or gDNA that came from T cells, B-cell-depleted T cells, or PBMCs.

Sequenced by immunoSEQ multiplex PCR; TCRdb stores in-frame clones only, minus some. The sample has about 200,000 clones, 86% seen once. The clonotype comes from a man between 40 and 49 years old with acute COVID-19. The source material was PBMCs or T cells enriched from blood (not recorded which). J is TRBJ2-2 and V is TRBV2; 11 bases agree with TRBD2. This CDR3 reads CASSVYSGRAGGELFF. CDR3 nucleotide sequence: TGTGCCAGCAGTGTGTATAGCGGGAGGGCAGGCGGGGAGCTGTTTTTT.